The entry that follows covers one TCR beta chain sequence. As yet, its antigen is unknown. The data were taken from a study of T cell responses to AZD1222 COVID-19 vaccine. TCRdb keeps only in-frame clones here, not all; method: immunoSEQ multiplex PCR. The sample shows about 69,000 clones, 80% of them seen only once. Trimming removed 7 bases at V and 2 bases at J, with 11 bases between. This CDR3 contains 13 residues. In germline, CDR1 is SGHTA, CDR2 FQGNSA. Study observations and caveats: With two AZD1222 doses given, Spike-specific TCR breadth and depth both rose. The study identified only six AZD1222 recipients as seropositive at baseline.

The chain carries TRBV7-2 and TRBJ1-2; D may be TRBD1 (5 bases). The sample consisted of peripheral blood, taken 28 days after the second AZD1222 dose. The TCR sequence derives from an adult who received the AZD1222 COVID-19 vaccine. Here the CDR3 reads CASTAAGNYGYTF. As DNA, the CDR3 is TGTGCCAGCACTGCAGCAGGGAACTATGGCTACACCTTC.